This entry lists 13 T cell receptor beta chains sequenced from one sample in a study of OX40 agonist ivuxolimab in advanced cancers. Using immunoSEQ multiplex PCR, the repertoire was profiled, and TCRdb retains in-frame clones only, with some absent. There are some 19,000 clones in the sample; 75% to 85% occur only once, and more than 50% lies in the top ten. The sequencing used CD4+ or CD8+ T cells sorted from blood, collected in a trial of the OX40 agonist ivuxolimab. These receptors all stem from an adult with an advanced solid tumor such as melanoma, head and neck, liver or kidney cancer.

This chain connects TRBV4-1 to TRBJ2-3; perhaps D is TRBD1 or TRBD2 (5 bases each). The V end was cut by 4 bases, the J end by 2 bases, with 13 bases between. This CDR3 region has 15 residues. Germline CDR1 is MGHRA and CDR2 is YSYEKL. The CDR3 reads CASSRGARDTDTQYF. CDR3 coding DNA: TGCGCCAGCAGCCGAGGGGCCAGGGACACAGATACGCAGTATTTT.

This chain joins TRBV27 and TRBJ2-7; 8 bases align to TRBD2. CDR1 is MNHEY, CDR2 SMNVEV, per germline (reference sequence). This CDR3 contains 15 residues. V trimming: 6 bases; J trimming: 0 bases; junction bases outside the gene matches: 7. The CDR3 here is CASRAAGGSSYEQYF. For the CDR3, the DNA is TGTGCCAGCAGAGCCGCGGGGGGAAGCTCCTACGAGCAGTACTTC.

This clone was counted a single time. The chain carries TRBV6-5 and TRBJ2-7; TRBD1 matches 9 bases. CDR3 length: 15 amino acids. Germline trimming cut 2 bases from V and 3 bases from J; bases unmatched to any gene: 5. Germline V gives CDR1 MNHEY, CDR2 SVGAGI. CDR3 nucleotides: TGTGCCAGCAGTTACGGGACAGGGAGTAACTACGAGCAGTACTTC. This gives the protein CASSYGTGSNYEQYF.

The table lists this clone with a count of one. The rearrangement links TRBV7-6 to TRBJ2-7; weak D call: TRBD2 (7 bases). Germline-derived CDR1 and CDR2 are SGHVS and FNYEAQ. The CDR3 length is 17 residues. Trimming took 1 base from V and 3 from J, leaving 19 bases between them. CDR3 nucleotide sequence: TGTGCCAGCAGCTTAGGAGTGGGGGGGCCTCGGCACTACGAGCAGTACTTC. It specifies CASSLGVGGPRHYEQYF.

CDR3 DNA: TGTGCCAGCAGCCAAGATCAAGACAGGGGGCAAACAGATACGCAGTATTTT. This translates into CASSQDQDRGQTDTQYF. V usage is TRBV4-2 and J usage is TRBJ2-3; 10 nucleotides agree with TRBD1. V shed 0 bases, J shed 3 bases, and the junction held 6 bases outside the gene matches. Germline CDR1 reads LGHNA; CDR2 reads YNFKEQ. CDR3 length: 17 amino acids.

This clone is labeled medium-sized. Other DNA sequences in the same sample also yield this CDR3. The J gene is TRBJ1-1, the V gene TRBV9, with D unclear. Deletions cut 6 bases from V and 1 base from J, with 7 bases between. This CDR3 is built from 12 residues. Germline CDR1 and CDR2: SGDLS and YYNGEE. As DNA, the CDR3 is TGTGCCAGCACTGGCCCGAACACTGAAGCTTTCTTT. It is translated as CASTGPNTEAFF.

The genes are TRBV7-9 and TRBJ2-3; D perhaps matches TRBD1 (8 bases). V gave up 4 bases and J gave up 3 bases, with 11 bases separating them. Germline V gives CDR1 SEHNR, CDR2 FQNEAQ (reference sequence). The CDR3 sequence is 14 residues long. The CDR3 region is CASSSQGGTDTQYF. DNA for the CDR3: TGTGCCAGCAGCTCACAGGGGGGGACAGATACGCAGTATTTT.

The sample holds a few counts of this clone. The chain couples TRBV30 to TRBJ1-5; D is undetermined. This CDR3 spans 13 amino acids. The V gene lost 0 bases and the J gene lost 3 bases, with 6 bases spanning the gap. CDR1 is GTSNPN and CDR2 is SVGIG in the germline V gene (reference sequence). The CDR3 DNA is TGTGCCTGGAGTGTTGGTTACAATCAGCCCCAGCATTTT. It is translated as CAWSVGYNQPQHF.

The V call is TRBV10-3, the J call TRBJ2-2; D may be TRBD1 or TRBD2 (5 bases each). CDR3 length: 12 amino acids. The germline gives CDR1 ENHRY, CDR2 SYGVKD. The V and J ends lost 4 bases and 5 bases respectively, with 5 bases between them. CDR3 sequence reads: CAISGGTGELFF. CDR3 coding DNA: TGTGCCATCAGTGGGGGGACCGGGGAGCTGTTTTTT.

The table lists this clone with a few counts. This chain connects TRBV10-3 to TRBJ1-2; D might be TRBD1 (6 bases). The CDR3 is made up of 13 amino acids. Trimming pared 8 bases from V and 4 bases from J, leaving 14 bases between. Germline loops: CDR1 ENHRY, CDR2 SYGVKD. The CDR3 bases are TGTGCCATCGTACAGGGTCTCGGCTATGGCTACACCTTC. It yields the protein CAIVQGLGYGYTF.

The V and J genes are TRBV29-1 and TRBJ2-7, with 9 bases identical to TRBD1. V lost 5 bases, J lost 1 base, and 3 bases stayed unmatched. The CDR3 extends over 13 amino acids. The germline V gene encodes CDR1 SQVTM and CDR2 ANQGSEA. The CDR3 protein is CSVWGQGSYEQYF. CDR3 DNA sequence: TGCAGCGTTTGGGGACAGGGATCCTACGAGCAGTACTTC.

This clone appeared a single time. The gene calls are TRBV19 and TRBJ2-2; D ambiguous. V was cut by 5 bases and J by 0 bases, with 10 bases left in between. This CDR3 contains 15 residues. Germline CDR1 reads LNHDA; CDR2 reads SQIVND (reference sequence). CDR3 residues: CASSSVATNTGELFF. The CDR3 DNA reads TGTGCCAGTAGTTCGGTGGCGACGAACACCGGGGAGCTGTTTTTT. Full variable domain (missing parts from reference TRBV19 and TRBJ2-2): DGGITQSPKYLFRKEGQNVTLSCEQNLNHDAMYWYRQDPGQGLRLIYYSQIVNDFQKGDIAEGYSVSREKKESFPLTVTSAQKNPTAFYLCASSSVATNTGELFFGEGSRLTVL.

This chain joins TRBV7-9 and TRBJ2-5; D not resolved. CDR3 length equals 13 residues. The V end lost 1 base, the J end lost 5 bases, and 8 bases lay between the germline ends. CDR1 and CDR2 (germline): SEHNR, FQNEAQ (reference sequence). In DNA, the CDR3 is TGTGCCAGCAGCTTAGAGAGCTCCGAGACCCAGTACTTC. This sequence encodes CASSLESSETQYF.